The present entry profiles one T cell receptor beta chain with its context. The antigen is undetermined. This sample was taken from a study of shared clonotypes between healthy human individuals. Study results and caveats: Only a few donors were included, so the genetic and exposure-history diversity represented was limited.

TCRdb keeps only in-frame clones here, not all; method: immunoSEQ multiplex PCR. The data contain a few million clones, 85% to 95% of them seen just once; the ten biggest clones take up over 0.12%. V lost 4 bases and J lost 2, with 12 bases in between. The germline V gene encodes CDR1 MNHNY and CDR2 SVGAGI (reference sequence). The CDR3 loop spans 15 amino acids. Sequencing input: naive CD4+ T cells sorted from blood. Subset described: CD45RA+ positively selected. The chain joins TRBV6-6 to TRBJ2-1, with D hard to call. The receptor was isolated from a man aged 18 to 29 in good health. CDR3 coding DNA: TGTGCCAGCAGTTCCCGACTGGGGACCTACAATGAGCAGTTCTTC. This translates into CASSSRLGTYNEQFF.